A selection of T cell receptor beta chains follows, all from one sample in a study of regulatory T cells in long-lasting Graves disease. TCRdb called the multiplex PCR reads again in MiXCR, with one record for every CDR3 protein. There are hundreds of thousands of distinct CDR3 sequences in the sample; less than 25% occur only once, and roughly 8% lies in the top ten. The sample was peripheral blood mononuclear cells (PBMCs), taken when the disease was refractory, from a patient treated with antithyroid drugs. Source of these receptors: a female donor with Graves disease. Each CDR3 is given with its conserved first and last residue. Each record gives: D gene, J gene, clone size, V gene, CDR3 DNA, CDR3 protein. A D gene is named only where the DNA matches it firmly. Some rows have no size entry. The others give once, few or many, or a class for an expanded clone.

TRBD1 | TRBJ2-5 | many | TRBV15 | TGTGCCACCAGCAGAGCTCAGGGGGTTGAGACCCAGTACTTC | CATSRAQGVETQYF
TRBD1 | TRBJ2-7 | NA | TRBV5-1 | TGCGCCAGCAGCTTGCTACCGGGACAGGACTCGGCCGAGCAGTACTTC | CASSLLPGQDSAEQYF
TRBD1 | TRBJ2-1 | once | TRBV28 | TGTGCCAGCAGCCAGGGGGCCACCTACAATGAGCAGTTCTTC | CASSQGATYNEQFF
NA | TRBJ1-2 | NA | TRBV20-1 | TGCAGTGCTAGAGGTGGGCAGGGTGCAATTTACGGCTACACCTTC | CSARGGQGAIYGYTF
NA | TRBJ1-1 | few | TRBV29-1 | TGCAGCGTGGAAGGACACCGCGACACTGAAGCTTTCTTT | CSVEGHRDTEAFF
TRBD2 | TRBJ2-5 | NA | TRBV2 | TGTGCCAGCAGCAGGAGCCTAGCGGGAGTTGAGACCCAGTACTTC | CASSRSLAGVETQYF
NA | TRBJ1-2 | NA | TRBV6-1 | TGTGCCAGCAGTAGCCCGGCAGGGCACAACTATGGCTACACCTTC | CASSSPAGHNYGYTF
NA | TRBJ1-2 | many | TRBV10-3 | TGTGCCATCAGCGACAGCGGCGGGACTCGGCATGGCTACACCTTC | CAISDSGGTRHGYTF
NA | TRBJ2-2 | NA | TRBV19 | TGTGCCAGTAGTATAGTGCCTAGCACCGGGGAGCTGTTTTTT | CASSIVPSTGELFF
NA | TRBJ2-2 | many | TRBV7-8 | TGTGCCAGCAGTCCGGGACGCGGGACACGCGACACCGGGGAGCTGTTTTTT | CASSPGRGTRDTGELFF
NA | TRBJ2-2 | NA | TRBV7-3 | TGTGCCAGCACCTCCGACCGGGGCGGGGAGCTGTTTTTT | CASTSDRGGELFF
NA | TRBJ2-7 | few | TRBV9 | TGTGCCAGCGGGAATGACCACGAGCAGTACTTC | CASGNDHEQYF
NA | TRBJ1-2 | many | TRBV12-3/TRBV12-4 | TGTGCCAGCAGTTTAACGGGCTACAGCTACACCTTC | CASSLTGYSYTF
NA | TRBJ1-2 | many | TRBV6-5 | TGTGCCAGCAGTTACCCCGGAGTACAGGGCTACACCTTC | CASSYPGVQGYTF
TRBD1 | TRBJ1-4 | few | TRBV9 | TGTGCCAGCAGCGCTACAGGGGTTACTAATGAAAAACTGTTTTTT | CASSATGVTNEKLFF
NA | TRBJ1-5 | NA | TRBV28 | TGTGCCAGCAATCTCGGACTAAGCAATCAGCCCCAGCATTTT | CASNLGLSNQPQHF
NA | TRBJ2-1 | NA | TRBV9 | TGTGCCAGCAGCTCCAGCGGAACCCCCTACAATGAGCAGTTCTTC | CASSSSGTPYNEQFF